The present TCR beta chain was sequenced within a study of T cell clones after liver transplantation. Study summary: HCV positivity affected three of eight recipients; the rest lacked autoimmune or viral indications. Study-level points and caveats: Donor-reactive sequences fell more than third party-reactive ones, suggesting partial deletion. In a couple of subjects, few donor cells limited the measurable donor-reactive repertoire. Graft donor-reactive T cells possibly entered the graft instead of undergoing deletion.

Using immunoSEQ multiplex PCR, the repertoire was profiled, and TCRdb retains in-frame clones only, with some absent. The table includes over 90,000 clones, roughly 80% detected once. A word on this clone: The antigen remains unidentified.

V lost 0 bases, J lost 2 bases, and 10 bases lay in between. CDR3 length: 15 amino acids. Germline CDR1 reads SGHNT; CDR2 reads YYREEE (reference sequence). The receptor was isolated from a human patient who received a liver transplant. A subset of T cells may come from the graft donor. Sequencing was performed on CD4+ T cells from blood, taken around 44 months after liver transplant. The J gene is TRBJ2-3, the V gene TRBV5-4; D unresolved. CDR3 nucleotides: TGTGCCAGCAGCTTGGAACTTGCTCCCACAGATACGCAGTATTTT. This encodes CASSLELAPTDTQYF.